This TCR beta chain originates from a study of T cell responses to AZD1222 COVID-19 vaccine. The CDR3 runs to 15 residues. Germline V gene sequence: CDR1 SGHRS, CDR2 YFSETQ. V lost 1 base to trimming and J lost 1 base, with 10 bases between them. Method: immunoSEQ multiplex PCR; TCRdb's copy keeps in-frame clones and lacks some. The sample contains roughly 150,000 clones, around 89% of which appear only once. Study-wide results and caveats: Just six or seven AZD1222 recipients tested seropositive at baseline. Sampling that yielded the repertoires occurred only after the peak T cell response. Recipients of two AZD1222 doses showed rising Spike-specific TCR breadth and depth.

About this clone itself: Its antigen remains unknown.

The chain is built from TRBV5-1 and TRBJ2-3; D not resolved. The sequencing here drew on peripheral blood, taken on day 0 of AZD1222 vaccination. This sequence originates from an adult in good health. The CDR3 DNA is TGCGCCAGCAGCTTGTTTCAGGACGGCACAGATACGCAGTATTTT. Amino acid sequence: CASSLFQDGTDTQYF.